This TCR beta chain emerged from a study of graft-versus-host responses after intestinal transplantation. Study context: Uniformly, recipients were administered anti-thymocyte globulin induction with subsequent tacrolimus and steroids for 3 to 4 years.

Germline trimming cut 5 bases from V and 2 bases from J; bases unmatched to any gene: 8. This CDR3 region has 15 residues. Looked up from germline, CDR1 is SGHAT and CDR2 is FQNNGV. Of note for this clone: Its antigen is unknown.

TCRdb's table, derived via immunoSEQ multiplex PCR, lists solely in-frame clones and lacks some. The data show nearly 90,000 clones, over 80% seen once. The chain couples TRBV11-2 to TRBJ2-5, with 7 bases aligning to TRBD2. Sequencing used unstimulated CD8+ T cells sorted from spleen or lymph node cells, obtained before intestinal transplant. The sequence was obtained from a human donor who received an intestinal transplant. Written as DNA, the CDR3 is TGTGCCAGCAGCGTAGCGGGTAGCGAGCAAGAGACCCAGTACTTC. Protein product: CASSVAGSEQETQYF.